The rows below give T cell receptor beta chains drawn from one sample of a study of blood T cell repertoires in COVID-19. Repertoires were generated with immunoSEQ multiplex PCR, while TCRdb's copy carries only in-frame clones and drops some. Of tens of thousands of clones listed, 70% to 90% are singletons. Sequences were obtained from peripheral blood. Receptors were obtained from a man in his 60s with acute or convalescent COVID-19. Both conserved end residues are part of each CDR3. A D gene is named only where the DNA matches it firmly. Size tells how often a clone was seen (once, few, many) or the class of an expanded clone, and some rows leave it out.

j_gene | d_gene | v_gene | abundance | CDR3aa | CDR3nt
TRBJ1-4 | TRBD1 | TRBV6-1 | - | CASSETDRGREKLFF | TGTGCCAGCAGTGAGACGGACAGGGGGCGCGAAAAACTGTTTTTT
TRBJ2-3 | - | TRBV5-1 | - | CASSLMLASDTQYF | TGCGCCAGCAGCTTAATGCTAGCTTCAGATACGCAGTATTTT
TRBJ1-2 | - | TRBV15 | - | CATSQTGSRSLF | TGTGCCACCAGCCAAACAGGCAGTAGATCCCTCTTC
TRBJ2-3 | - | TRBV9 | few | CASSVVRGPDTQYF | TGTGCCAGCAGCGTAGTCAGGGGCCCCGATACGCAGTATTTT
TRBJ1-2 | - | TRBV15 | once | CATSRQQVRYGYTF | TGTGCCACCAGCAGACAACAGGTTCGATATGGCTACACCTTC
TRBJ1-2 | TRBD1 | TRBV12-5 | - | CASGLVDGQGNGYTF | TGTGCTAGTGGTTTGGTAGATGGACAGGGTAACGGCTACACCTTC
TRBJ1-1 | - | TRBV6-2/TRBV6-3 | - | CASSPHRFQGMNTEAFF | TGTGCCAGCAGTCCCCATAGGTTTCAGGGGATGAACACTGAAGCTTTCTTT
TRBJ1-5 | TRBD1 | TRBV2 | once | CASRAGTGTSRPQHF | TGTGCCAGCAGAGCCGGGACAGGGACTTCACGGCCCCAGCATTTT
TRBJ1-2 | TRBD1 | TRBV4-3 | once | CASSQTGGKSGYTF | TGCGCCAGCAGCCAAACAGGGGGCAAGAGTGGCTACACCTTC
TRBJ2-7 | - | TRBV27 | - | CASSSDATGRTYEQYF | TGTGCCAGCAGTTCCGATGCGACGGGGAGAACCTACGAGCAGTACTTC
TRBJ1-2 | TRBD1 | TRBV7-3 | once | CASSLDRDSNYGYTF | TGTGCCAGCAGCTTAGACAGGGATTCTAACTATGGCTACACCTTC
TRBJ1-1 | - | TRBV30 | once | CAWSVGLRAEAFF | TGTGCCTGGAGTGTGGGGCTTAGGGCTGAAGCTTTCTTT
TRBJ2-1 | TRBD1 | TRBV30 | - | CAWSPLLGTDNEQFF | TGTGCCTGGAGTCCCCTACTGGGGACAGACAATGAGCAGTTCTTC
TRBJ1-6 | TRBD1 | TRBV6-4 | - | CASSRQGGSPLHF | TGTGCCAGCAGTCGACAGGGTGGGTCACCCCTCCACTTT
TRBJ1-6 | - | TRBV2 | - | CASSEEGVPNSPLHF | TGTGCCAGCAGTGAAGAGGGGGTACCAAATTCACCCCTCCACTTT
TRBJ1-5 | - | TRBV2 | - | CASAGNDQPQHF | TGTGCCAGCGCAGGGAACGATCAGCCCCAGCATTTT
TRBJ1-1 | - | TRBV19 | - | CASSIFMNTEAFF | TGTGCCAGTAGTATATTTATGAACACTGAAGCTTTCTTT
TRBJ2-7 | TRBD2 | TRBV7-9 | once | CASTGTIYEQYF | TGTGCCAGCACTGGGACTATCTACGAGCAGTACTTC
TRBJ2-1 | TRBD1 | TRBV19 | - | CASSIEGASYNEQFF | TGTGCCAGTAGTATTGAGGGGGCTTCCTACAATGAGCAGTTCTTC
TRBJ2-3 | TRBD1 | TRBV2 | - | CASREGQANTDTQYF | TGTGCCAGCAGGGAGGGACAGGCTAATACAGATACGCAGTATTTT
TRBJ2-2 | - | TRBV7-3 | - | CASSLNGGLNTGELFF | TGTGCCAGCAGCTTAAACGGGGGGCTTAACACCGGGGAGCTGTTTTTT
TRBJ2-6 | TRBD1 | TRBV7-3 | - | CASSSTGPLGANVLTF | TGTGCCAGCAGCTCGACAGGGCCCCTTGGGGCCAACGTCCTGACTTTC
TRBJ2-1 | - | TRBV9 | - | CASSVSGVSSYNEQFF | TGTGCCAGCAGCGTATCCGGGGTGAGCTCCTACAATGAGCAGTTCTTC
TRBJ1-6 | TRBD1 | TRBV19 | - | CASSTGALYNSPLHF | TGTGCCAGTAGCACAGGGGCCCTTTATAATTCACCCCTCCACTTT
TRBJ2-7 | - | TRBV19 | - | CASSIDLGGYEQYF | TGTGCCAGTAGTATAGATCTGGGAGGTTACGAGCAGTACTTC
TRBJ1-2 | - | TRBV19 | once | CASSISGQILGYTF | TGTGCCAGTAGTATCTCGGGACAAATTCTTGGCTACACCTTC
TRBJ2-7 | - | TRBV7-2 | - | CASSLGGGYEQYF | TGTGCCAGCAGCTTAGGGGGAGGCTACGAGCAGTACTTC
TRBJ1-5 | - | TRBV19 | - | CASSRTAGNQPQHF | TGTGCCAGTAGTCGGACAGCCGGCAATCAGCCCCAGCATTTT
TRBJ1-1 | TRBD1 | TRBV30 | - | CAWSLPGQGAGEAFF | TGTGCCTGGAGTCTGCCGGGACAGGGGGCTGGTGAAGCTTTCTTT
TRBJ1-3 | - | TRBV27 | - | CASSFPTGPRNTIYF | TGTGCCAGCAGTTTCCCTACAGGACCAAGAAACACCATATATTTT
TRBJ2-7 | - | TRBV30 | - | CAWSVSGGAGEQYF | TGTGCCTGGAGTGTATCGGGGGGCGCGGGCGAGCAGTACTTC
TRBJ2-7 | - | TRBV18 | - | CASSPPGDIPYEQYF | TGTGCCAGCTCACCACCGGGGGACATCCCCTACGAGCAGTACTTC
TRBJ1-6 | - | TRBV6-6 | - | CASSLTGPGSPLHF | TGTGCCAGCAGTCTGACAGGCCCAGGATCACCCCTCCACTTT
TRBJ2-3 | TRBD2 | TRBV10-2 | - | CASSRTAGGSTTQYF | TGCGCCAGCAGCCGAACGGCGGGGGGTTCGACGACGCAGTATTTT
TRBJ2-1 | TRBD1 | TRBV9 | - | CASSVELRDSYNEQFF | TGTGCCAGCAGCGTAGAACTACGGGACAGCTACAATGAGCAGTTCTTC
TRBJ1-2 | TRBD1 | TRBV12-3/TRBV12-4 | - | CASSPDRGHGYTF | TGTGCCAGCAGTCCGGACAGGGGCCATGGCTACACCTTC
TRBJ1-5 | - | TRBV12-1 | - | CARGRSNQPQHF | TGTGCCAGGGGGAGAAGCAATCAGCCCCAGCATTTT
TRBJ1-6 | - | TRBV6-6 | - | CASSYFPAGLNSPLHF | TGTGCCAGCAGTTACTTTCCGGCAGGTTTGAATTCACCCCTCCACTTT
TRBJ2-7 | TRBD2 | TRBV7-2 | - | CASSLAFLSGVPYEQYF | TGTGCCAGCAGCTTAGCTTTTCTCAGCGGGGTACCCTACGAGCAGTACTTC
TRBJ2-3 | - | TRBV18 | - | CASSPPSGLEHGDTQYF | TGTGCCAGCTCACCACCCTCGGGACTTGAGCACGGAGATACGCAGTATTTT
TRBJ2-5 | TRBD1 | TRBV5-1 | - | CASSFGQGAGTQYF | TGCGCCAGCAGCTTCGGACAGGGGGCAGGGACCCAGTACTTC
TRBJ1-2 | TRBD1 | TRBV29-1 | - | CSVDLAGGEGYTF | TGCAGCGTTGATTTGGCAGGGGGCGAGGGCTACACCTTC